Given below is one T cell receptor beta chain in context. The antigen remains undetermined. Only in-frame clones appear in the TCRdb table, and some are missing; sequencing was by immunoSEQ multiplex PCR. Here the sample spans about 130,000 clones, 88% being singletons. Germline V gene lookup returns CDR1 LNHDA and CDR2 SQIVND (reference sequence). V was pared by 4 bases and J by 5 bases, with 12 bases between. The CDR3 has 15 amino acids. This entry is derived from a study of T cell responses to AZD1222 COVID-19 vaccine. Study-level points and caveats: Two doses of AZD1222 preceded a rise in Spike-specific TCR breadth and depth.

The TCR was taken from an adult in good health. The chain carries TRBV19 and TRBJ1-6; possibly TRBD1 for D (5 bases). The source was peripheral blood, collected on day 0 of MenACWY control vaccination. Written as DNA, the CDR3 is TGTGCCAGTAGTACCGACGGGGGGGATAATTCACCCCTCCACTTT. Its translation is CASSTDGGDNSPLHF.